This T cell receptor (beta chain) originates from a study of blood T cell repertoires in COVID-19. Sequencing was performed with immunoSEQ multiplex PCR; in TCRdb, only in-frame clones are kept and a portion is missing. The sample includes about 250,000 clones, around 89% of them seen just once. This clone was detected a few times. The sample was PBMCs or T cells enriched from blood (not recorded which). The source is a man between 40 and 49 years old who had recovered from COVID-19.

CDR3 DNA: TGTGCCAGCAGCCAAGTCAAGGGGGTGCGCAATGAGCAGTTCTTC. Translated, it gives CASSQVKGVRNEQFF. The chain carries TRBV14 and TRBJ2-1; D perhaps matches TRBD1 (6 bases). In germline, CDR1 is SGHDN, CDR2 FVKESK. The V gene lost 1 base and the J gene lost 6 bases, with 13 bases spanning the gap. CDR3 size: 15 residues.